These T cell receptor beta chains were read from a single sample in a study of blood T cell repertoires in COVID-19. TCRdb's table, derived via immunoSEQ multiplex PCR, lists solely in-frame clones and lacks some. The sample consists of approximately 120,000 clones, around 89% of them appearing once. Sequenced sample: peripheral blood. These receptors were collected from a human donor in a cohort sampled during active COVID-19. CDR3s include the opening cysteine and the closing phenylalanine or tryptophan. The D gene is left open where the match is weak. Size is stated for part of the rows, as once, few or many counts, or as a class when the clone is expanded.

V gene: TRBV6-5
J gene: TRBJ2-7
D gene: .
clone size: once
CDR3 DNA: TGTGCCAGCAGTTACTCGAATCTCAAGAGCTCCTACGAGCAGTACTTC
CDR3 protein: CASSYSNLKSSYEQYF

V gene: TRBV12-3/TRBV12-4
J gene: TRBJ2-2
D gene: .
clone size: few
CDR3 DNA: TGTGCCAGCGGACAGAACACCGGGGAGCTGTTTTTT
CDR3 protein: CASGQNTGELFF

V gene: TRBV5-4
J gene: TRBJ1-6
D gene: TRBD1
clone size: .
CDR3 DNA: TGTGCCAGCAGCGGAGCCGGGACAGGGGGCGCCGATTCACCCCTCCACTTT
CDR3 protein: CASSGAGTGGADSPLHF

V gene: TRBV9
J gene: TRBJ2-1
D gene: .
clone size: .
CDR3 DNA: TGTGCCAGCAGCGTAGCGGCGGGGGCCCGGTGGAATGAGCAGTTCTTC
CDR3 protein: CASSVAAGARWNEQFF

V gene: TRBV3-1/TRBV3-2
J gene: TRBJ2-2
D gene: .
clone size: .
CDR3 DNA: TGTGCCAGCAGCCAAGTGTTAGTCCACGGGGAGCTGTTTTTT
CDR3 protein: CASSQVLVHGELFF

V gene: TRBV7-9
J gene: TRBJ2-7
D gene: .
clone size: .
CDR3 DNA: TGTGCCAGCAGCTTAGGGCGGTGGACTGACCTCTCCTACGAGCAGTACTTC
CDR3 protein: CASSLGRWTDLSYEQYF

V gene: TRBV29-1
J gene: TRBJ1-2
D gene: .
clone size: few
CDR3 DNA: TGCAGCGTCCACACCTCCACCGGGGGCTACACCTTC
CDR3 protein: CSVHTSTGGYTF

V gene: TRBV10-3
J gene: TRBJ1-3
D gene: .
clone size: once
CDR3 DNA: TGTGCCATCGAGCGCGGAGGAAACACCATATATTTT
CDR3 protein: CAIERGGNTIYF

V gene: TRBV11-2
J gene: TRBJ2-6
D gene: TRBD1
clone size: .
CDR3 DNA: TGTGCCAGCAGCTTCCGGCGACAGGGTTTCTCTGGGGCCAACGTCCTGACTTTC
CDR3 protein: CASSFRRQGFSGANVLTF

V gene: TRBV6-2/TRBV6-3
J gene: TRBJ2-7
D gene: .
clone size: once
CDR3 DNA: TGTGCCAGCAGTTACTGGAGTTCAGTGCACGAGCAGTACTTC
CDR3 protein: CASSYWSSVHEQYF

V gene: TRBV12-3/TRBV12-4
J gene: TRBJ2-1
D gene: TRBD2
clone size: .
CDR3 DNA: TGTGCCAGCGGGGGTAGCGGGACTGAGCAGTTCTTC
CDR3 protein: CASGGSGTEQFF

V gene: TRBV9
J gene: TRBJ2-4
D gene: TRBD1
clone size: many
CDR3 DNA: TGTGCCAGCAGCCCAAAAGGGACAGGGGGCTCCAAAAACATTCAGTACTTC
CDR3 protein: CASSPKGTGGSKNIQYF

V gene: TRBV5-1
J gene: TRBJ2-5
D gene: .
clone size: .
CDR3 DNA: TGCGCCAGCAGCCCGTACCCTACCGGGACTGGAGAGACCCAGTACTTC
CDR3 protein: CASSPYPTGTGETQYF

V gene: TRBV6-6
J gene: TRBJ1-1
D gene: .
clone size: .
CDR3 DNA: TGTGCCAGCAGTTTAGAGGAGAACACTGAAGCTTTCTTT
CDR3 protein: CASSLEENTEAFF

V gene: TRBV28
J gene: TRBJ1-6
D gene: TRBD1
clone size: .
CDR3 DNA: TGTGCCAGCAGTGCTGACAGGGGGCCATCACCCCTCCACTTT
CDR3 protein: CASSADRGPSPLHF

V gene: TRBV3-1/TRBV3-2
J gene: TRBJ1-3
D gene: TRBD1
clone size: .
CDR3 DNA: TGTGCCAGCAGCCGAGGTATGACAGGGAGTGGAAACACCATATATTTT
CDR3 protein: CASSRGMTGSGNTIYF

V gene: TRBV24-1
J gene: TRBJ1-5
D gene: .
clone size: .
CDR3 DNA: TGTGCCACCGGAGATAGGACAGGCAATCAGCCCCAGCATTTT
CDR3 protein: CATGDRTGNQPQHF

V gene: TRBV9
J gene: TRBJ1-3
D gene: .
clone size: .
CDR3 DNA: TGTGCCAGCAGCGTAGGACAGATCTCTGGAAACACCATATATTTT
CDR3 protein: CASSVGQISGNTIYF

V gene: TRBV7-9
J gene: TRBJ2-2
D gene: .
clone size: .
CDR3 DNA: TGTGCCAGCAGTCCAGAGCGGATCGGGGAGCTGTTTTTT
CDR3 protein: CASSPERIGELFF

V gene: TRBV4-1
J gene: TRBJ2-5
D gene: .
clone size: .
CDR3 DNA: TGCGCCAGCAGCCAAAAGGACTCACAAGAGACCCAGTACTTC
CDR3 protein: CASSQKDSQETQYF

V gene: TRBV4-2
J gene: TRBJ2-3
D gene: TRBD2
clone size: once
CDR3 DNA: TGTGCCAGCAGCCACAAGACGGGGGGAGATCGGACAGATACGCAGTATTTT
CDR3 protein: CASSHKTGGDRTDTQYF

V gene: TRBV5-1
J gene: TRBJ2-5
D gene: TRBD2
clone size: .
CDR3 DNA: TGCGCCAGCAGGACGGGACTAGTCGGGGAGACCCAGTACTTC
CDR3 protein: CASRTGLVGETQYF

V gene: TRBV28
J gene: TRBJ1-2
D gene: TRBD1
clone size: .
CDR3 DNA: TGTGCCAGCAGTTTAATGGGACAGGGATATGGCTACACCTTC
CDR3 protein: CASSLMGQGYGYTF

V gene: TRBV7-8
J gene: TRBJ1-2
D gene: TRBD1
clone size: .
CDR3 DNA: TGTGCCAGCAGCCGTACAGGGGTCTTGGATGGCTACACCTTC
CDR3 protein: CASSRTGVLDGYTF

V gene: TRBV3-1/TRBV3-2
J gene: TRBJ2-5
D gene: TRBD2
clone size: .
CDR3 DNA: TGTGCCAGCAGCCAAGGACTAGCAGGGGAGACCCAGTACTTC
CDR3 protein: CASSQGLAGETQYF

V gene: TRBV11-2
J gene: TRBJ1-1
D gene: .
clone size: .
CDR3 DNA: TGTGCCAGCAGCCTCCAAAGCACAGTGAACACTGAAGCTTTCTTT
CDR3 protein: CASSLQSTVNTEAFF

V gene: TRBV29-1
J gene: TRBJ2-4
D gene: TRBD1
clone size: .
CDR3 DNA: TGCAGCGTGGAGACAGGGATCCAAAACATTCAGTACTTC
CDR3 protein: CSVETGIQNIQYF

V gene: TRBV5-5
J gene: TRBJ1-2
D gene: .
clone size: .
CDR3 DNA: TGTGCCAGCAGCTTTTGGACAGCGTATGGCTACACCTTC
CDR3 protein: CASSFWTAYGYTF

V gene: TRBV3-1/TRBV3-2
J gene: TRBJ2-1
D gene: .
clone size: .
CDR3 DNA: TGTGCCAGCAGCCCATCGCGGTCCTACAATGAGCAGTTCTTC
CDR3 protein: CASSPSRSYNEQFF

V gene: TRBV6-6
J gene: TRBJ1-1
D gene: .
clone size: .
CDR3 DNA: TGTGCCAGCAGTCTCCGACAGCTGCTAGCTTTCTTT
CDR3 protein: CASSLRQLLAFF

V gene: TRBV5-1
J gene: TRBJ2-2
D gene: TRBD2
clone size: once
CDR3 DNA: TGCGCCAGCAGCTTGGTAGCGGGGGGCCACACCGGGGAGCTGTTTTTT
CDR3 protein: CASSLVAGGHTGELFF

V gene: TRBV19
J gene: TRBJ1-2
D gene: .
clone size: .
CDR3 DNA: TGTGCCAGTAGTATACAAGGGACATCCTATGGCTACACCTTC
CDR3 protein: CASSIQGTSYGYTF

V gene: TRBV5-1
J gene: TRBJ2-3
D gene: .
clone size: .
CDR3 DNA: TGCGCCAGCAGCTTGTCGGGCGCAGCGGGCCGCACAGATACGCAGTATTTT
CDR3 protein: CASSLSGAAGRTDTQYF

V gene: TRBV7-2
J gene: TRBJ2-2
D gene: TRBD1
clone size: .
CDR3 DNA: TGTGCCAGCAGCCCATCTCCGGGACAGGGGTCCGGGGAGCTGTTTTTT
CDR3 protein: CASSPSPGQGSGELFF

V gene: TRBV6-5
J gene: TRBJ2-3
D gene: .
clone size: .
CDR3 DNA: TGTGCCAGTCATGCCCCAGGGGCAGATACGCAGTATTTT
CDR3 protein: CASHAPGADTQYF

V gene: TRBV6-4
J gene: TRBJ2-1
D gene: TRBD2
clone size: .
CDR3 DNA: TGTGCCAGCAACCCGGGACTAGCGGGAGTAGAGCAGTTCTTC
CDR3 protein: CASNPGLAGVEQFF

V gene: TRBV9
J gene: TRBJ1-6
D gene: .
clone size: .
CDR3 DNA: TGTGCCAGCAGCGTAGGGTTTCGAGCAGAGGATTCACCCCTCCACTTT
CDR3 protein: CASSVGFRAEDSPLHF

V gene: TRBV18
J gene: TRBJ2-2
D gene: TRBD2
clone size: .
CDR3 DNA: TGTGCCAGCTCACCAAGCGGGGTGGAATCGGTGACCGGGGAGCTGTTTTTT
CDR3 protein: CASSPSGVESVTGELFF

V gene: TRBV4-1
J gene: TRBJ2-5
D gene: .
clone size: .
CDR3 DNA: TGCGCCAGCAGCCAAGACAGGGTGATAGAGACCCAGTACTTC
CDR3 protein: CASSQDRVIETQYF

V gene: TRBV5-1
J gene: TRBJ2-1
D gene: .
clone size: .
CDR3 DNA: TGCGCCAGCAACAATTCATCGGGGTTTTTCGGTGAGCAGTTCTTC
CDR3 protein: CASNNSSGFFGEQFF

V gene: TRBV7-6
J gene: TRBJ2-3
D gene: TRBD2
clone size: .
CDR3 DNA: TGTGCCAGCAGCCCCCGAAGGGTCGGACTAGTCACAGATACGCAGTATTTT
CDR3 protein: CASSPRRVGLVTDTQYF

V gene: TRBV6-2/TRBV6-3
J gene: TRBJ1-6
D gene: .
clone size: .
CDR3 DNA: TGTGCCAGCAGTTACGACAACAGGGTCCGTTCACCCCTCCACTTT
CDR3 protein: CASSYDNRVRSPLHF

V gene: TRBV9
J gene: TRBJ2-3
D gene: .
clone size: .
CDR3 DNA: TGTGCCAGCAGTCGGGAGCCCACAGATACGCAGTATTTT
CDR3 protein: CASSREPTDTQYF

V gene: TRBV6-4
J gene: TRBJ1-3
D gene: TRBD1
clone size: .
CDR3 DNA: TGTGCCAGCAGTGACTCTAGGGACAGGGGGCTTTGGGACACCATATATTTT
CDR3 protein: CASSDSRDRGLWDTIYF

V gene: TRBV29-1
J gene: TRBJ2-7
D gene: TRBD2
clone size: .
CDR3 DNA: TGCAGCGTTGAAGGGGGCAATCTAGCGGGGGACCTTCAGTACTTC
CDR3 protein: CSVEGGNLAGDLQYF

V gene: TRBV18
J gene: TRBJ2-7
D gene: .
clone size: once
CDR3 DNA: TGTGCCAGCTCACCACACGAGGGTTACGAGCAGTACTTC
CDR3 protein: CASSPHEGYEQYF

V gene: TRBV6-2/TRBV6-3
J gene: TRBJ2-7
D gene: .
clone size: .
CDR3 DNA: TGTGCCAGCAGCCATCACTACGAGCAGTACTTC
CDR3 protein: CASSHHYEQYF

V gene: TRBV28
J gene: TRBJ2-5
D gene: .
clone size: .
CDR3 DNA: TGTGCCAGCAGTTTCGAACTTGGCTTGAGGGAGACCCAGTACTTC
CDR3 protein: CASSFELGLRETQYF

V gene: TRBV19
J gene: TRBJ1-4
D gene: .
clone size: .
CDR3 DNA: TGTGCCAGTAGTATTGGGAGTGGAACTAATGAAAAACTGTTTTTT
CDR3 protein: CASSIGSGTNEKLFF

V gene: TRBV10-3
J gene: TRBJ2-7
D gene: TRBD1
clone size: .
CDR3 DNA: TGTGCCATCAGTGACTCGGACAGGGGGACCTACGAGCAGTACTTC
CDR3 protein: CAISDSDRGTYEQYF

V gene: TRBV7-9
J gene: TRBJ1-1
D gene: .
clone size: few
CDR3 DNA: TGTGCCAGCAGCCTAACAGGAGACACTGAAGCTTTCTTT
CDR3 protein: CASSLTGDTEAFF

V gene: TRBV11-2
J gene: TRBJ1-2
D gene: TRBD1
clone size: .
CDR3 DNA: TGTGCCAGCAGCTTAGAGGACAGGGGGCTAGGCTACACCTTC
CDR3 protein: CASSLEDRGLGYTF

V gene: TRBV5-1
J gene: TRBJ1-2
D gene: TRBD1
clone size: .
CDR3 DNA: TGCGCCAGCAGCTTGGGGACAGGGGGGTCCTATGGCTACACCTTC
CDR3 protein: CASSLGTGGSYGYTF

V gene: TRBV11-3
J gene: TRBJ2-5
D gene: .
clone size: .
CDR3 DNA: TGTGCCAGCAGCTTAAGGAGGGGACAAGAGACCCAGTACTTC
CDR3 protein: CASSLRRGQETQYF

V gene: TRBV11-3
J gene: TRBJ2-3
D gene: .
clone size: .
CDR3 DNA: TGTGCCAGCAGCTTCGGCAGGGCGGCAGATACGCAGTATTTT
CDR3 protein: CASSFGRAADTQYF